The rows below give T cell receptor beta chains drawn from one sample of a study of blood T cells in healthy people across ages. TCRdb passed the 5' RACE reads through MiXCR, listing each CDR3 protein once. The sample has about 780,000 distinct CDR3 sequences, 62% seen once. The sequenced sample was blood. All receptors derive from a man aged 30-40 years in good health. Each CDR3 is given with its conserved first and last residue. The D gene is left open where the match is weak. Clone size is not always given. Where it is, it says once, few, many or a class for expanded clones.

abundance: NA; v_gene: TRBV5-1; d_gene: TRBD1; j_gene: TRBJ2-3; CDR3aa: CASSLGQGYGTDTQYF; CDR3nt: TGCGCCAGCAGCCTGGGACAGGGATACGGCACGGATACGCAGTATTTT
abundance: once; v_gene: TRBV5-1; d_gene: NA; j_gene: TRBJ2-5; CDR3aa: CASRQSGGWQETQYF; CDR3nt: TGCGCCAGCAGACAGAGCGGAGGTTGGCAAGAGACCCAGTACTTC
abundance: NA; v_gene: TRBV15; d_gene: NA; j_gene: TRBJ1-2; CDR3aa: CATSPGGDYGYTF; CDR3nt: TGTGCCACCAGCCCCGGGGGGGACTATGGCTACACCTTC
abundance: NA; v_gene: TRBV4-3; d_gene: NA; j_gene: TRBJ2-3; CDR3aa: CASSQEVPSAYTDTQYF; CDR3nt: TGCGCCAGCAGCCAAGAGGTGCCTAGCGCTTACACAGATACGCAGTATTTT
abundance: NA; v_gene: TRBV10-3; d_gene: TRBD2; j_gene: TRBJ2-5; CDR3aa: CAISGSGDQETQYF; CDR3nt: TGTGCCATCAGTGGGAGCGGGGACCAAGAGACCCAGTACTTC
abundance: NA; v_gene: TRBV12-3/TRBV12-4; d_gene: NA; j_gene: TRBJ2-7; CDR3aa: CASSLSGPQSEQYF; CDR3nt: TGTGCCAGCAGTTTATCGGGACCCCAGAGCGAGCAGTACTTC
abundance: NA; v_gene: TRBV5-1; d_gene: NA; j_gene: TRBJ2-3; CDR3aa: CASQGPSTDTQYF; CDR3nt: TGCGCCAGCCAAGGACCTTCCACAGATACGCAGTATTTT
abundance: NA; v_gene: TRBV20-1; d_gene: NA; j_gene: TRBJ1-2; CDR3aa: CSARTLDYGYIF; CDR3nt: TGCAGTGCTAGAACCCTGGACTATGGCTACATCTTC
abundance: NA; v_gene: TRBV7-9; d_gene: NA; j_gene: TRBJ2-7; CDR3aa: CASSLAPLYEQYF; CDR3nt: TGTGCCAGCAGCTTAGCTCCCCTGTACGAGCAGTACTTC
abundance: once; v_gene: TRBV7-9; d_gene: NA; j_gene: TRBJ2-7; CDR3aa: CASSLVAAHEQYF; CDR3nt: TGTGCCAGCAGCTTAGTGGCAGCCCACGAGCAGTACTTC
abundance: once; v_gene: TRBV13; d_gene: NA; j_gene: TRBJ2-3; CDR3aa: CASSLGAMRVDTQYF; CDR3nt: TGTGCCAGCAGCTTAGGGGCAATGAGGGTGGATACGCAGTATTTT
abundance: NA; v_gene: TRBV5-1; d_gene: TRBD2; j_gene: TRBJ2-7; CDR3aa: CASSLGHRDYEHEQYF; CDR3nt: TGCGCCAGCAGCTTGGGGCACCGGGACTACGAACACGAGCAGTACTTC
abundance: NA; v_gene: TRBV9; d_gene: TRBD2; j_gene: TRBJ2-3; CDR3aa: CASSAGLATDTQYF; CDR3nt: TGTGCCAGCAGCGCGGGACTAGCTACGGATACGCAGTATTTT
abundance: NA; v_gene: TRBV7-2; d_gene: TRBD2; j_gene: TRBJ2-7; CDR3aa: CASRPGLAGSSYEQYF; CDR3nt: TGTGCCAGCAGACCGGGACTAGCGGGGAGCTCCTACGAGCAGTACTTC
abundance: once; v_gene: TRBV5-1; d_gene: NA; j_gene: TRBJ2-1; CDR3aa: CASSRAGTTKYNEQFF; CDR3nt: TGCGCCAGCAGCAGGGCCGGCACGACTAAATACAATGAGCAGTTCTTC